This TCR beta chain was captured in a study of beta chain features in type 1 diabetes. The authors reverse transcribed all of the isolated RNA, so sequencing captured expressed TCRB transcripts. The table came from immunoSEQ multiplex PCR; TCRdb's copy has only in-frame clones and leaves some out. Of around 150,000 clones in the sample, less than 9% were seen once. CD4+ cells of the naive, central memory, regulatory and stem cell-like memory types were sorted via CD45RO/CCR7/CD25/CD127/CD95/CD27. Points from the study as a whole: A cDNA-based sequencing approach could over-represent cells with high TCR expression.

The CDR3 is made up of 17 amino acids. Looked up from germline, CDR1 is SGHTA and CDR2 is FQGNSA. This clone showed up just a few times. Its antigen is not identified. One end of the junction varies from germline; a read error may be responsible. V is TRBV7-2 and J is TRBJ1-4, with TRBD1 identical over 9 bases. The source material was central memory CD4+ T cells from blood. The TCR originated in a woman aged 25 to 39 in good health. The CDR3 region is CASSQDLSGQGNEKLFF. The CDR3 DNA reads as TGCGCCAGCAGCCAAGATCTATCGGGACAGGGCAATGAAAAACTGTTTTTT.